This T cell receptor (beta chain) originates from a study of beta chain features in type 1 diabetes. CDR3 length: 11 amino acids. CDR1 is ENHRY and CDR2 is SYGVKD in the germline V gene. Trimming took 8 bases from V and 3 from J, leaving 7 bases between them. The sequenced template was cDNA made from the entire isolated RNA. Repertoires were generated with immunoSEQ multiplex PCR, while TCRdb's copy carries only in-frame clones and drops some. The sample has some 150,000 clones, 11% seen once; the top ten hold about 2%. Sorted CD4+ subsets: naive, central memory, regulatory, stem cell-like memory (CD45RO/CCR7/CD25/CD127/CD95/CD27 panel). The table lists this clone with a few counts.

Input material: central memory CD4+ T cells from blood. The chain carries TRBV10-3 and TRBJ2-5, with a weak D call TRBD1 (5 bases). The sequence came from a man between 18 and 35 years old in good health. CDR3 nucleotides: TGTGCCATCCGACAGAAAGAGACCCAGTACTTC. It codes for CAIRQKETQYF.